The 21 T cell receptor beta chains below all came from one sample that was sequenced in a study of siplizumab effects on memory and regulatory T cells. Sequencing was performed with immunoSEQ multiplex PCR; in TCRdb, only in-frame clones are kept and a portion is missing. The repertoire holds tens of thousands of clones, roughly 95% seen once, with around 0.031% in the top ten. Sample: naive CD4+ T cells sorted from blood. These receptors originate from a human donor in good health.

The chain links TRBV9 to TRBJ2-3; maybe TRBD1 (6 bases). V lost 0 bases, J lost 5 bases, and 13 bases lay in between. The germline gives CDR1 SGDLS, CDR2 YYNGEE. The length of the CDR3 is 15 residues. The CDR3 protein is CASSVAGAWVDTQYF. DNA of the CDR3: TGTGCCAGCAGCGTAGCAGGGGCATGGGTAGATACGCAGTATTTT.

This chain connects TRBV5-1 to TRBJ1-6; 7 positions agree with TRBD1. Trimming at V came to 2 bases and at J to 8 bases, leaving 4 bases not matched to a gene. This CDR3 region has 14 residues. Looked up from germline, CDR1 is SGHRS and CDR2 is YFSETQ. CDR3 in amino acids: CASSFDREDSPLHF. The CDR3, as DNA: TGCGCCAGCAGCTTTGACAGGGAAGATTCACCCCTCCACTTT.

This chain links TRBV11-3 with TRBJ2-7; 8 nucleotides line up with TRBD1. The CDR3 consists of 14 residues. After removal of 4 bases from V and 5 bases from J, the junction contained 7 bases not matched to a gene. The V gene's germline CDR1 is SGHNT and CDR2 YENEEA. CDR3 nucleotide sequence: TGTGCCAGCAGCTACCCGGACAGGGCCCACGAGCAGTACTTC. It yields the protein CASSYPDRAHEQYF.

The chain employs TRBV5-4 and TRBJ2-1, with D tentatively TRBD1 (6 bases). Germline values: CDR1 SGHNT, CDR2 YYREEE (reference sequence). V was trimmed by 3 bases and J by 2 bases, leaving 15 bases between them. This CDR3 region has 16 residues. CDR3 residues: CASSSGGPGAYNEQFF. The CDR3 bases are TGTGCCAGCAGCTCAGGCGGGCCAGGGGCCTACAATGAGCAGTTCTTC.

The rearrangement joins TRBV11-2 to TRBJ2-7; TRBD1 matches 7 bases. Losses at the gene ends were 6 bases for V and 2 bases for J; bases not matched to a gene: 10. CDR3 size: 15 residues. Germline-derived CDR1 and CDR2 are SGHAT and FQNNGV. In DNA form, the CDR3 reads TGTGCCAGCAGGGTACCGGGACAGATCCCCTACGAGCAGTACTTC. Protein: CASRVPGQIPYEQYF.

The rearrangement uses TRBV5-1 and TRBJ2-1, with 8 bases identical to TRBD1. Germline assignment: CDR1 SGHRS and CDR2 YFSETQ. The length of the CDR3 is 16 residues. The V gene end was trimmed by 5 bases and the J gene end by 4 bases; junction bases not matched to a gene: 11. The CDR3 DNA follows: TGCGCCAGCAGGGTGACCGCAGGGGGCGCGTACAATGAGCAGTTCTTC. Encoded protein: CASRVTAGGAYNEQFF.

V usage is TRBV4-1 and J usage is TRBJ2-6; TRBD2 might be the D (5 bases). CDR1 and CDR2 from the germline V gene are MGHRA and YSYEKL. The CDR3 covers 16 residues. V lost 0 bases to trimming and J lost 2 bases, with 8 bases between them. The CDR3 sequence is CASSQERGPGANVLTF. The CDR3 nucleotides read TGCGCCAGCAGCCAAGAGAGAGGGCCTGGGGCCAACGTCCTGACTTTC.

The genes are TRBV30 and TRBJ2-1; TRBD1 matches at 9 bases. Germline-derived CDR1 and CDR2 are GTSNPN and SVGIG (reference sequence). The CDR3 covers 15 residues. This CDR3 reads CASRARDRAYNEQFF. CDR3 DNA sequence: TGTGCTTCGCGAGCCCGGGACAGGGCGTACAATGAGCAGTTCTTC.

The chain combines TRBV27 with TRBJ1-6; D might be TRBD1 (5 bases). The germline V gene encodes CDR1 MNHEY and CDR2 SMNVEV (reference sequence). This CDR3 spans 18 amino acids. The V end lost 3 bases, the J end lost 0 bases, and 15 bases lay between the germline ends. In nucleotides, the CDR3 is TGTGCCAGCAGTTTTTCGGCAGGGACGCGCTCCTATAATTCACCCCTCCACTTT. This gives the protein CASSFSAGTRSYNSPLHF.

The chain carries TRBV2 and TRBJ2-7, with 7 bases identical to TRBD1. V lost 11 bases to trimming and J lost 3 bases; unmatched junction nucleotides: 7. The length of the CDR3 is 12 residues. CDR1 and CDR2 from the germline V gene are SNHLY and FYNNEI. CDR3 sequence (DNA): TGTGCCGGGGGACAGTATCTCTACGAGCAGTACTTC. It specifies CAGGQYLYEQYF.

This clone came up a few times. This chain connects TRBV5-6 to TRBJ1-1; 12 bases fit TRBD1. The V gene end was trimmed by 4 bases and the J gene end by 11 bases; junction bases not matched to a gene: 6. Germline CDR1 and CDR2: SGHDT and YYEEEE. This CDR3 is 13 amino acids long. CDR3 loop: CASSPGTGGEAFF. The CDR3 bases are TGTGCCAGCAGCCCCGGGACAGGGGGCGAGGCTTTCTTT. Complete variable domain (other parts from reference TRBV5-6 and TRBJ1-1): DAGVTQSPTHLIKTRGQQVTLRCSPKSGHDTVSWYQQALGQGPQFIFQYYEEEERQRGNFPDRFSGHQFPNYSSELNVNALLLGDSALYLCASSPGTGGEAFFGQGTRLTVV.

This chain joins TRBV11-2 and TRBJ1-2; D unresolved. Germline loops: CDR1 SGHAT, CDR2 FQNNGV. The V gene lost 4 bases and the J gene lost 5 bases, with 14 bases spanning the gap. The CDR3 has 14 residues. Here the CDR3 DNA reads TGTGCCAGCAGCTCTTACCTTACAGCGTATGGCTACACCTTC. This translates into CASSSYLTAYGYTF.

The CDR3 sequence: CASSFEGADNSPLHF. In nucleotides, the CDR3 is TGCGCCAGCAGCTTTGAAGGGGCCGATAATTCACCCCTCCACTTT. V gene TRBV5-1 combines with J gene TRBJ1-6; tentative D call: TRBD1 (5 bases). V was pared by 2 bases and J by 5 bases, with 11 bases between. The CDR3 consists of 15 residues. The V gene's germline CDR1 is SGHRS and CDR2 YFSETQ.

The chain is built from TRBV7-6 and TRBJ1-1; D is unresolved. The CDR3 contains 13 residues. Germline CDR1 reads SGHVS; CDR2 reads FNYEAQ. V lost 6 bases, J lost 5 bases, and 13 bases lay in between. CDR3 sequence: CASRKAWDTEAFF. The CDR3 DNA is TGTGCCAGCAGGAAGGCTTGGGATACTGAAGCTTTCTTT. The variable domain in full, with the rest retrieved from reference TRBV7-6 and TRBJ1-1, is GAGVSQSPRYKVTKRGQDVALRCDPISGHVSLYWYRQALGQGPEFLTYFNYEAQQDKSGLPNDRFSAERPEGSISTLTIQRTEQRDSAMYRCASRKAWDTEAFFGQGTRLTVV.

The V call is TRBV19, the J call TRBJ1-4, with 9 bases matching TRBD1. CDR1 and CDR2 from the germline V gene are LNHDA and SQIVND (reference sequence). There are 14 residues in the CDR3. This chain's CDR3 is CATKGYRGPSRLFF. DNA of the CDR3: TGTGCTACCAAGGGGTACAGGGGGCCTTCCCGACTGTTTTTT.

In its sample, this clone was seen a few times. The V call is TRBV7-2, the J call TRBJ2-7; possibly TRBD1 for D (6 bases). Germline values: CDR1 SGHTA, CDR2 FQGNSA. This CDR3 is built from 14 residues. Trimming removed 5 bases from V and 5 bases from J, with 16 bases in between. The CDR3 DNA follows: TGTGCCAGCAGCCCAAACAGGGTTCGGGACGAGCAGTACTTC. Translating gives CASSPNRVRDEQYF. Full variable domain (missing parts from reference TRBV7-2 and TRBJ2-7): GAGVSQSPSNKVTEKGKDVELRCDPISGHTALYWYRQSLGQGLEFLIYFQGNSAPDKSGLPSDRFSAERTGGSVSTLTIQRTQQEDSAVYLCASSPNRVRDEQYFGPGTRLTVT.

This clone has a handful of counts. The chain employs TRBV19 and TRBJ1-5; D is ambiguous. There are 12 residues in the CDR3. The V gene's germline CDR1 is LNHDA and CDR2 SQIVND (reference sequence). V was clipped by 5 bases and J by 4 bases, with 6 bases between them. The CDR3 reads CASSVWNQPQHF. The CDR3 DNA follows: TGTGCCAGTAGTGTGTGGAATCAGCCCCAGCATTTT.

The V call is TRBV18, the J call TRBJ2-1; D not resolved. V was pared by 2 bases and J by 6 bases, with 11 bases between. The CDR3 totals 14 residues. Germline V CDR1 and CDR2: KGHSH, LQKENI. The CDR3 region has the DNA TGTGCCAGCTCACCAGCTTTCATAGGCAATGAGCAGTTCTTC. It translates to CASSPAFIGNEQFF.

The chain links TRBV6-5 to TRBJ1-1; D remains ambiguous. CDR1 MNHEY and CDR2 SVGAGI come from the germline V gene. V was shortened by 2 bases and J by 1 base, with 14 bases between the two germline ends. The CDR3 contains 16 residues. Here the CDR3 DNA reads TGTGCCAGCAGTTACGGGTCTTTAATGTGGAACACTGAAGCTTTCTTT. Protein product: CASSYGSLMWNTEAFF.

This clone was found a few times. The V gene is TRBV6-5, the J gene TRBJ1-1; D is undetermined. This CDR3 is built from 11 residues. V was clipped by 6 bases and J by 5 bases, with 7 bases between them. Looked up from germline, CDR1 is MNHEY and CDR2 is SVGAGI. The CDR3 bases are TGTGCCAGCAGCTCCCGGACTGAAGCTTTCTTT. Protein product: CASSSRTEAFF.

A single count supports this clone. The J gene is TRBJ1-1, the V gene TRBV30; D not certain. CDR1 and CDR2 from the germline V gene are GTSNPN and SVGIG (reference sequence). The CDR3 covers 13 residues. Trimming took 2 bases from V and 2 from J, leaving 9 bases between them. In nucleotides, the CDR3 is TGTGCCTGGAGTTTACCGGTTAACACTGAAGCTTTCTTT. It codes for CAWSLPVNTEAFF.